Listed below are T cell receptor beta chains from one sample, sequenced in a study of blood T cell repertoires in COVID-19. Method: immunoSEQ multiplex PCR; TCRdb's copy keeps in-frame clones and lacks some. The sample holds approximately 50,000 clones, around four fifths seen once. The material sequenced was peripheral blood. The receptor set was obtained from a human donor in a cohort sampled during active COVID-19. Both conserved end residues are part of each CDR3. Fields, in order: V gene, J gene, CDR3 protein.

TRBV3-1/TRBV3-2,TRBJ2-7,CASSVRLGTGPVEQYF
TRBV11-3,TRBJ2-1,CASTRQGSSEQFF
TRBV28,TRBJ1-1,CASSPRRDRVGNTEAFF
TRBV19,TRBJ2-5,CASSIYRDQETQYF
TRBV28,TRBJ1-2,CASSFVGGWGYTF
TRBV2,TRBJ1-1,CASSDVGAQNTEAFF
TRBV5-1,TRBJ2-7,CASSWGTGGYEQYF
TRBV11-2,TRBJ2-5,CASSLGGTSGPFQYF
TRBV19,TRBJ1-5,CASSIEQGNQPQHF
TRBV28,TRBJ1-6,CASSSMTVILHF
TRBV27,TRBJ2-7,CASSLSRTGVYEQYF
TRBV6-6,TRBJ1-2,CASSRSTRQEVYGYTF
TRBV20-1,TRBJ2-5,CSATQQETQYF
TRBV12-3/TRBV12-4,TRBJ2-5,CASSFGGRETQYF
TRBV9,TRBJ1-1,CASSVRGNTEAFF
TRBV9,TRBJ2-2,CASSVGWTVGGELFF
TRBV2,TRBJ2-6,CASSDDRDRIRSGANVLTF
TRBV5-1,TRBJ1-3,CASSLGQSLGNTIYF
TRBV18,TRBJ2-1,CASSPREGEQFF
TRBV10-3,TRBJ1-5,CAISESKGGHEPQHF
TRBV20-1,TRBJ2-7,CSASSPPDRGHAYEQYF
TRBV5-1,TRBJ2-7,CASSPATSYEQYF
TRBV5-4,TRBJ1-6,CASSLADRSSYNSPLHF
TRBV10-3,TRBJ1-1,CAISVNTRNTEAFF
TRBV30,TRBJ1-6,CAWKRTGSSYNSPLHF
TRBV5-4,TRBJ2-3,CASSLKLAGGPEDTQYF
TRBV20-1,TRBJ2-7,CSASTSQTGTPYEQYF
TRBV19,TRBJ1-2,CASRRQGARVDGYTF
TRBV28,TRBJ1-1,CASSSGQGDTEAFF
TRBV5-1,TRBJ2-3,CASTSGGTSTDTQYF
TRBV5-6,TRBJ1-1,CASSFNTGIFYEAFF
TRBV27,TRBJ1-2,CASSPRQVLGGYTF
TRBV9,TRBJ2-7,CASSASTGLEQYF
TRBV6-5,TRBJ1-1,CASREQGYTEAFF
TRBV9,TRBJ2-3,CASSVPGGYTQYF
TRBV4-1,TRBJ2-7,CASSQGGLREQYF
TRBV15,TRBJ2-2,CATSSDRDFTTGELFF
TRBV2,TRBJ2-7,CASSEQRSYEQYF
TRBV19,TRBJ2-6,CASSKGQASSGANVLTF
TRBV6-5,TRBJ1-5,CASSYSSRRNQPQHF